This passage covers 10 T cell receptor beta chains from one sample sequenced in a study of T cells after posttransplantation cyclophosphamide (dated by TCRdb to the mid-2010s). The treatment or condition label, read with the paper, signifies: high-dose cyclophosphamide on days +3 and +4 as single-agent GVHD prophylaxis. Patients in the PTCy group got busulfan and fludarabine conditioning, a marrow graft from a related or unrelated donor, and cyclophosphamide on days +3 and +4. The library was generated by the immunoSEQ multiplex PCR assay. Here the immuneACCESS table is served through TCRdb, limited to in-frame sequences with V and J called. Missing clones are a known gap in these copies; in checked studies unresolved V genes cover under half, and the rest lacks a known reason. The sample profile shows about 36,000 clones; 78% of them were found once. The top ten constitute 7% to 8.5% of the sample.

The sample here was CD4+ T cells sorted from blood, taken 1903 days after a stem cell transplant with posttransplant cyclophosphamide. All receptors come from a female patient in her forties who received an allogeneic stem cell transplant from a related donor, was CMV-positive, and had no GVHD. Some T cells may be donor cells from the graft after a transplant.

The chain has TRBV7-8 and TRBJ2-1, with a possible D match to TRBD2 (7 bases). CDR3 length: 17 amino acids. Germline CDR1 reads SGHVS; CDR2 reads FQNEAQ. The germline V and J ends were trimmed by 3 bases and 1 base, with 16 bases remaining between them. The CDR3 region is CASSFLGGGASYNEQFF. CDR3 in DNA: TGTGCCAGCAGCTTCCTGGGAGGGGGGGCATCCTACAATGAGCAGTTCTTC.

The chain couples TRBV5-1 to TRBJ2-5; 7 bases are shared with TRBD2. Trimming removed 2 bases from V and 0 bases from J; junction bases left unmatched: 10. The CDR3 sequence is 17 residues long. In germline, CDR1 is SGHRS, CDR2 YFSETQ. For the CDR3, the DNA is TGCGCCAGCAGCTTAAATAAGAGCGGGGTGAACCAAGAGACCCAGTACTTC. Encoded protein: CASSLNKSGVNQETQYF.

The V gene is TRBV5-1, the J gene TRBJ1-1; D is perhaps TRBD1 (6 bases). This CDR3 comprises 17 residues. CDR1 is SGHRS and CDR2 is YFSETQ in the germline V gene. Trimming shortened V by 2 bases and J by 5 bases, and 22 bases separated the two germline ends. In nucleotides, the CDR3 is TGCGCCAGCAGCTTAATTCTCGGTCGGGGGGCGCGGACTGAAGCTTTCTTT. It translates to CASSLILGRGARTEAFF.

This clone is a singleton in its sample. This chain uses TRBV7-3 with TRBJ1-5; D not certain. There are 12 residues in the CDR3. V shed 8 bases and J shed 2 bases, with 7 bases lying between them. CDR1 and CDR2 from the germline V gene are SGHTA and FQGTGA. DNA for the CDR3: TGTGCCAGCGAGAGGGGCAATCAGCCCCAGCATTTT. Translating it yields CASERGNQPQHF.

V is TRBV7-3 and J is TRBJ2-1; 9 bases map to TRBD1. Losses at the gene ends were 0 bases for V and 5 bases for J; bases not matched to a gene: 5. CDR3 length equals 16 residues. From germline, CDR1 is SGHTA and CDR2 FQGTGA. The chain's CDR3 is CASSLTPGQGNNEQFF. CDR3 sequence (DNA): TGTGCCAGCAGCTTAACCCCCGGACAGGGGAACAATGAGCAGTTCTTC.

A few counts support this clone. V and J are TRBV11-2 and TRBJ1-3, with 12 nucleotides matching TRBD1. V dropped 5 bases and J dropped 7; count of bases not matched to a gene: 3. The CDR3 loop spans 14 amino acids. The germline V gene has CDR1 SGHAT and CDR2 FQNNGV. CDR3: CASSPGQGANTIYF. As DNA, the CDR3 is TGTGCCAGCAGCCCGGGACAGGGGGCGAACACCATATATTTT.

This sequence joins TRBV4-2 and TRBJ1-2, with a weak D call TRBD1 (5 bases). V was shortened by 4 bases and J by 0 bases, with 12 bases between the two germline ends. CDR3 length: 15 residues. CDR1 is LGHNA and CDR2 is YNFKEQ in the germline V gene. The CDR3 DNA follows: TGTGCCAGCAGCCGGAATAGGGGATCTAACTATGGCTACACCTTC. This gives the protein CASSRNRGSNYGYTF.

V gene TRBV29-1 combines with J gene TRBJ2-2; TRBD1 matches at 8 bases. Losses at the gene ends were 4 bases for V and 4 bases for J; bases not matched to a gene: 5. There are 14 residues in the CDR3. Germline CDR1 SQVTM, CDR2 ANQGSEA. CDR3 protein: CSVGARGRTGELFF. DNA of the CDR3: TGCAGCGTTGGAGCCAGGGGGCGCACCGGGGAGCTGTTTTTT.

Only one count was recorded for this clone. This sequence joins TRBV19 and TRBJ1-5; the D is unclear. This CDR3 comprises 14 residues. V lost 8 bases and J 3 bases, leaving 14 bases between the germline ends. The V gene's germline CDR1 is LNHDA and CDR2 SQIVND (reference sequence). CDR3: CASSVDSYNQPQHF. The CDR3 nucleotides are TGTGCCAGTTCAGTCGATTCTTACAATCAGCCCCAGCATTTT.

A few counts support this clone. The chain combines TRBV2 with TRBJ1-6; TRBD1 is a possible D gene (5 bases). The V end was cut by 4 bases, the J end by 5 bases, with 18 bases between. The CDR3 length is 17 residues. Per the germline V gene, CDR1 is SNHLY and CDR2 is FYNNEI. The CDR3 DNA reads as TGTGCCAGCAGTGGGGAGGGGCAGGGTATTCATAATTCACCCCTCCACTTT. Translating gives CASSGEGQGIHNSPLHF.